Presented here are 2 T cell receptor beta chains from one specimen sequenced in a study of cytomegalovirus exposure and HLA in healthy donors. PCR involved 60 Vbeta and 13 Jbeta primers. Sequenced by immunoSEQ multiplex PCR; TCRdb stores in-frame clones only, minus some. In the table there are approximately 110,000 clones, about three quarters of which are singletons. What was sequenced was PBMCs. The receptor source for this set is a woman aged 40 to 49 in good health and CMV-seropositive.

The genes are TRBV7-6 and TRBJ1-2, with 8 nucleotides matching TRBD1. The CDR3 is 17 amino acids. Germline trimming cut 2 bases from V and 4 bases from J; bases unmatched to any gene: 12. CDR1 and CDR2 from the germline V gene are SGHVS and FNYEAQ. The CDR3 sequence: CASSLSGADRALYGYTF. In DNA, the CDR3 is TGTGCCAGCAGCTTATCGGGTGCGGACAGGGCCCTCTATGGCTACACCTTC.

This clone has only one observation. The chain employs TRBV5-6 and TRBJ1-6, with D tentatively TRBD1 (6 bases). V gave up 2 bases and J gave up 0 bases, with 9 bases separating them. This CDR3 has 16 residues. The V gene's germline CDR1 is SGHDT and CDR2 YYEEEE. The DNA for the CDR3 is TGTGCCAGCAGCTTTGGACAGAGCTCCTATAATTCACCCCTCCACTTT. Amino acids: CASSFGQSSYNSPLHF.